This is a list of T cell receptor beta chains from one sample in a study of technical replicates of blood from a few donors. Repertoires were generated with immunoSEQ multiplex PCR, while TCRdb's copy carries only in-frame clones and drops some. The data hold about 56,000 clones, with 90% to 95% observed a single time. The specimen was PBMCs. The origin of the receptors is a human donor in good health. Some clones in this sample may be carry-over from other donors' samples. The CDR3 runs from the conserved cysteine through the conserved F or W. The D gene is left open where the match is weak. The size of a clone is reported for some rows only, either as once, few or many, or as a class for expanded clones.

TRBJ2-7	TRBD1	NA	TRBV2	CASRKSGQGALEQYF	TGTGCCAGCAGAAAATCGGGACAGGGGGCTCTCGAGCAGTACTTC
TRBJ2-4	NA	once	TRBV7-9	CASSSGRILAKNIQYF	TGTGCCAGCAGCTCCGGGAGAATCCTAGCCAAAAACATTCAGTACTTC
TRBJ2-7	NA	NA	TRBV10-3	CAISESNAGAYEQYF	TGTGCCATCAGTGAGTCGAATGCGGGTGCCTACGAGCAGTACTTC
TRBJ2-2	NA	NA	TRBV9	CASSVGRDRTKLKNTGELFF	TGTGCCAGCAGCGTAGGGCGGGACAGAACAAAATTAAAGAACACCGGGGAGCTGTTTTTT
TRBJ2-3	NA	NA	TRBV12-2	CASRPPGLALGTQYF	TGTGCAAGTCGCCCTCCGGGACTAGCATTAGGTACGCAGTATTTT
TRBJ1-1	NA	NA	TRBV7-9	CASSPTGNTEAFF	TGTGCCAGCAGCCCGACAGGTAACACTGAAGCTTTCTTT
TRBJ1-5	TRBD1	NA	TRBV28	CASSQDRVIQPQHF	TGTGCCAGCAGCCAAGACAGGGTCATTCAGCCCCAGCATTTT
TRBJ1-2	TRBD1	NA	TRBV29-1	CSVPGTGGFGYTF	TGCAGCGTCCCCGGGACAGGGGGTTTTGGCTACACCTTC
TRBJ2-1	NA	NA	TRBV11-3	CASSLFNNEQFF	TGTGCCAGCAGCTTATTTAACAATGAGCAGTTCTTC
TRBJ2-1	NA	NA	TRBV7-9	CASSQAHNEQFF	TGTGCCAGCAGCCAAGCCCACAATGAGCAGTTCTTC
TRBJ1-2	NA	NA	TRBV6-5	CASSYSVTGHGYTF	TGTGCCAGCAGTTACTCGGTAACAGGGCATGGCTACACCTTC
TRBJ2-1	NA	NA	TRBV6-6	CASIPSSYNEQFF	TGTGCCAGCATTCCTAGCTCCTACAATGAGCAGTTCTTC
TRBJ1-1	NA	NA	TRBV7-7	CASSVGADTEAFF	TGTGCCAGCAGCGTGGGGGCGGACACTGAAGCTTTCTTT
TRBJ1-3	TRBD1	NA	TRBV5-1	CASSLDFSGGNTIYF	TGCGCCAGCAGCTTGGATTTCTCAGGGGGCAACACCATATATTTT
TRBJ2-7	NA	NA	TRBV7-8	CASSLAGGSYEQYF	TGTGCCAGCAGCTTAGCCGGGGGCTCCTACGAGCAGTACTTC
TRBJ2-2	NA	NA	TRBV2	CATVGGSANTGELFF	TGTGCCACCGTAGGCGGCAGCGCGAACACCGGGGAGCTGTTTTTT
TRBJ2-7	NA	NA	TRBV2	CASNGGGRPYEQYF	TGTGCCAGCAACGGTGGAGGGCGCCCCTACGAGCAGTACTTC
TRBJ2-7	NA	NA	TRBV7-9	CASSVLTTGLPYEQYF	TGTGCCAGCAGCGTACTAACTACAGGGTTGCCCTACGAGCAGTACTTC
TRBJ2-5	TRBD2	NA	TRBV7-2	CASSTKRGQETQYF	TGTGCCAGCAGCACAAAGCGGGGTCAAGAGACCCAGTACTTC
TRBJ1-1	NA	NA	TRBV4-3	CASSQAAYFGEAFF	TGCGCCAGCAGCCAGGCGGCCTATTTTGGTGAAGCTTTCTTT
TRBJ1-3	NA	NA	TRBV4-3	CASSQDMGQLSGNTIYF	TGCGCCAGCAGCCAAGATATGGGGCAGCTCTCTGGAAACACCATATATTTT
TRBJ1-1	NA	NA	TRBV7-2	CASSLYRDTEAFF	TGTGCCAGCAGCTTATACCGGGACACTGAAGCTTTCTTT
TRBJ2-1	NA	NA	TRBV5-1	CASSLDWAGAYNEQFF	TGCGCCAGCAGCTTGGACTGGGCGGGGGCATACAATGAGCAGTTCTTC
TRBJ1-5	NA	NA	TRBV29-1	CSVGSEGQPQHF	TGCAGCGTCGGTTCCGAGGGTCAGCCCCAGCATTTT
TRBJ2-1	NA	once	TRBV4-3	CASSPNSGAGNEQFF	TGCGCCAGCAGCCCGAACTCGGGCGCGGGGAATGAGCAGTTCTTC
TRBJ1-1	TRBD1	NA	TRBV5-4	CASSPQDRGDTEAFF	TGTGCCAGCAGCCCCCAAGACAGGGGGGACACTGAAGCTTTCTTT
TRBJ2-3	NA	NA	TRBV6-4	CASSDRQGGTQYF	TGTGCCAGCAGTGACAGACAGGGAGGTACGCAGTATTTT
TRBJ1-4	NA	NA	TRBV5-8	CASSFHWGEKLFF	TGTGCCAGCAGCTTTCATTGGGGCGAAAAACTGTTTTTT
TRBJ2-7	NA	NA	TRBV21-1	CASSKPGANYEQYF	TGTGCCAGCAGCAAACCTGGGGCCAACTACGAGCAGTACTTC
TRBJ2-2	NA	NA	TRBV5-6	CASSLGARENTGELFF	TGTGCCAGCAGCTTAGGAGCCAGGGAGAACACCGGGGAGCTGTTTTTT
TRBJ2-5	NA	NA	TRBV11-2	CASSSTLAQQETQYF	TGTGCCAGCAGCTCGACGCTAGCGCAACAAGAGACCCAGTACTTC
TRBJ1-6	NA	NA	TRBV7-2	CASSLEPSPLHF	TGTGCCAGCAGCTTAGAGCCTTCACCCCTCCACTTT
TRBJ2-3	TRBD2	NA	TRBV7-8	CASSLALAGGVADTQYF	TGTGCCAGCAGCTTAGCGCTTGCGGGGGGGGTCGCAGATACGCAGTATTTT
TRBJ1-3	TRBD1	NA	TRBV10-3	CASQGTVAGNTIYF	TGTGCCTCCCAAGGGACAGTTGCTGGAAACACCATATATTTT
TRBJ2-5	TRBD2	NA	TRBV7-8	CASSLLGSGRGSRETQYF	TGTGCCAGCAGCTTACTTGGCAGCGGGAGAGGGTCGCGAGAGACCCAGTACTTC
TRBJ1-1	TRBD1	once	TRBV2	CASSDTGGTEAFF	TGTGCCAGCAGTGATACAGGGGGCACTGAAGCTTTCTTT
TRBJ1-1	NA	few	TRBV2	CASSQRERTEAFF	TGTGCCAGCAGTCAAAGGGAGAGGACTGAAGCTTTCTTT
TRBJ2-7	TRBD2	once	TRBV27	CASSLSSGINEQYF	TGTGCCAGCAGTTTATCTAGCGGGATCAACGAGCAGTACTTC